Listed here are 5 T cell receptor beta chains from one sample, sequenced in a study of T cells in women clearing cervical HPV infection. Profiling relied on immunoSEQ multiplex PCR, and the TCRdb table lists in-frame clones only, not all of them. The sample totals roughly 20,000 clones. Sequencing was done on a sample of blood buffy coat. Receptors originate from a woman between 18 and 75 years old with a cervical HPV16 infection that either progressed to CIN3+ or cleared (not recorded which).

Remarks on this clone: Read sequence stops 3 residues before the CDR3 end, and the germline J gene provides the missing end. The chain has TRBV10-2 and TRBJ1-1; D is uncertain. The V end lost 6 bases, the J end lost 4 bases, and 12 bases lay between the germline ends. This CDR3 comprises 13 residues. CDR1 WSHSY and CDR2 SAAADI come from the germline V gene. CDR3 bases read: TGCGCCAGCAGGGTGCTAGGAGGCACTGAA. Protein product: CASRVLGGTE. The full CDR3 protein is CASRVLGGTEAFF.

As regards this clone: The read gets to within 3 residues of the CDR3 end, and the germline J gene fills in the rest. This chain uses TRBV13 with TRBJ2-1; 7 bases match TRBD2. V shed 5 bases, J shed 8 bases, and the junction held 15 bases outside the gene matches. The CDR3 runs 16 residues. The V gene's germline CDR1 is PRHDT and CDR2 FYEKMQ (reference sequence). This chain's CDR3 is CASSLTGTTYRDEQFF. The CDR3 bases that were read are TGTGCCAGCAGCCTGACCGGGACTACGTACCGCGATGAG.

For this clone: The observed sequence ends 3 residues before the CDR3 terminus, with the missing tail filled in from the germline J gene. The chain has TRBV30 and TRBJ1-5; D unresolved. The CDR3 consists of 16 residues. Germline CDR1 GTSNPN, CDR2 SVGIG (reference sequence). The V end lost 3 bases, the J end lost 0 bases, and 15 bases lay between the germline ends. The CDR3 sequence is CAWSPTDGYSNQPQHF. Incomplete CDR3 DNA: TGTGCCTGGAGCCCCACCGACGGGTATAGCAATCAGCCC.

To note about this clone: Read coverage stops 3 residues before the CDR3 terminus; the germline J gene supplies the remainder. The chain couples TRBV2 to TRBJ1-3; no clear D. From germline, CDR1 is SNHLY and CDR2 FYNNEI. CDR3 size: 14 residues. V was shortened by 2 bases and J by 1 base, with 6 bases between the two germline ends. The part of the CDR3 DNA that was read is TGTGCCAGCAGTGAAATGAGGTCTGGAAACACC. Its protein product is CASSEMRSGNT. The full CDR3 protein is CASSEMRSGNTIYF. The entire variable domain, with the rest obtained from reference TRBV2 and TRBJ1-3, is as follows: EPEVTQTPSHQVTQMGQEVILRCVPISNHLYFYWYRQILGQKVEFLVSFYNNEISEKSEIFDDQFSVERPDGSNFTLKIRSTKLEDSAMYFCASSEMRSGNTIYFGEGSWLTVV.

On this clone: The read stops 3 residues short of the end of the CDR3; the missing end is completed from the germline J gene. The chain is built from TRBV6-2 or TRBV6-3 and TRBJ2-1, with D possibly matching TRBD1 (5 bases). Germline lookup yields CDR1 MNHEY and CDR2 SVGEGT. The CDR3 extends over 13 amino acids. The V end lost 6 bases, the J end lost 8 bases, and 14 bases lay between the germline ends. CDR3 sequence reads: CASSPVGADEQFF. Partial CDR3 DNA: TGTGCCAGCAGCCCGGTAGGGGCTGATGAG.